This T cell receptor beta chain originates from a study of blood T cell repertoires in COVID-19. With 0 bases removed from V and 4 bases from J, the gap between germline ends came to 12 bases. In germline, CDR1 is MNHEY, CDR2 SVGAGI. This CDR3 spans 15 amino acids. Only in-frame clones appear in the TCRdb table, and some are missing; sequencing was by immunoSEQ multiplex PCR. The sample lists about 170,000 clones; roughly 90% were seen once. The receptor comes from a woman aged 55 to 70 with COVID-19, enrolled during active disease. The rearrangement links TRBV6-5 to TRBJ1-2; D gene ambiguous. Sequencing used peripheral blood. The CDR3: CASSYSEGWSYGYTF. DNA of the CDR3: TGTGCCAGCAGTTACTCGGAGGGATGGAGCTATGGCTACACCTTC.